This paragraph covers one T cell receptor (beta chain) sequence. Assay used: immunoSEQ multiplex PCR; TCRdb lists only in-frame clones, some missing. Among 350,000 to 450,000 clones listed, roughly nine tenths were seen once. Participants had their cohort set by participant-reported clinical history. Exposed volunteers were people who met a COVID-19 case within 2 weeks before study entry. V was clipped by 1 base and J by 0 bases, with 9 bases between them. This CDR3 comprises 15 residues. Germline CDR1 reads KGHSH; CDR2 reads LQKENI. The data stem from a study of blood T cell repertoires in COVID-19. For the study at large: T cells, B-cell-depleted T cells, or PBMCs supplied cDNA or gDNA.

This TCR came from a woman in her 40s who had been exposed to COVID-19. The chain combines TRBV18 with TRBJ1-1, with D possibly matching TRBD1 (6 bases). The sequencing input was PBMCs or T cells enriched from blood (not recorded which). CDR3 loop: CASSPQDSLNTEAFF. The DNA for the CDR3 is TGTGCCAGCTCACCACAGGACAGCTTGAACACTGAAGCTTTCTTT.